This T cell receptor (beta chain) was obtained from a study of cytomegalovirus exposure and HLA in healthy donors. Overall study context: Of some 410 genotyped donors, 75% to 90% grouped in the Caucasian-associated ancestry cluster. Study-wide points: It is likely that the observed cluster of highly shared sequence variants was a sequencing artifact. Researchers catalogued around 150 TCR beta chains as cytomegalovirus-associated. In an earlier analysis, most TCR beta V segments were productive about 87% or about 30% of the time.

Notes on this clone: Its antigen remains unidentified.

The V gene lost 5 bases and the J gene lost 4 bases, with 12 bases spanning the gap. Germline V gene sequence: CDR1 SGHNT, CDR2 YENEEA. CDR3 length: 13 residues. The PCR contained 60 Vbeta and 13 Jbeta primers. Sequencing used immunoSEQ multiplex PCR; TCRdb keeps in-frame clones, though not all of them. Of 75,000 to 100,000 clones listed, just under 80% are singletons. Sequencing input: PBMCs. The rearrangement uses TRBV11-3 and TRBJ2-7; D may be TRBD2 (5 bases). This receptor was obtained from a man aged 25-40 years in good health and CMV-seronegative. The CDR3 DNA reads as TGTGCCAGCAGCCAAGGACTTCTATACGAGCAGTACTTC. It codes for CASSQGLLYEQYF.